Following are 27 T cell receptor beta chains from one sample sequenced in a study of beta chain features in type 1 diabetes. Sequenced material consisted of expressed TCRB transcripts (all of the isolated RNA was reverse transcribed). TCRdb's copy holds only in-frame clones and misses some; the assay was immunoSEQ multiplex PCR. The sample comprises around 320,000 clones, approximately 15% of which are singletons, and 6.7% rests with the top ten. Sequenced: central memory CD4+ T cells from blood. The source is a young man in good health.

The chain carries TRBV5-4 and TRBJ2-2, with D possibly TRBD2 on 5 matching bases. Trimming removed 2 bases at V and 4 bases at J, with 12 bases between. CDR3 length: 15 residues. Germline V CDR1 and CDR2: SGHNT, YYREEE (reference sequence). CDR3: CASSFPSGVTGELFF. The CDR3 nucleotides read TGTGCCAGCAGCTTCCCTTCCGGGGTCACCGGGGAGCTGTTTTTT.

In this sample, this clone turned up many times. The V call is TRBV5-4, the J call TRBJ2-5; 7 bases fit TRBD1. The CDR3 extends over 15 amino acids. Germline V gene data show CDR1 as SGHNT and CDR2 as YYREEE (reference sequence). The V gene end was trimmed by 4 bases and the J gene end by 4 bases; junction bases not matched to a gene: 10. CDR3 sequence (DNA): TGTGCCAGCAGCGCCTCCTACAGGGGTGGAGAGACCCAGTACTTC. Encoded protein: CASSASYRGGETQYF.

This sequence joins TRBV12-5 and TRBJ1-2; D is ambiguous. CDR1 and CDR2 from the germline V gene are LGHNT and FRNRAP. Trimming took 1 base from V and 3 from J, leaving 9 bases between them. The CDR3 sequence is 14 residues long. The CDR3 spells CASGLGHRDYGYTF. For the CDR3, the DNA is TGTGCTAGTGGTTTGGGACATAGGGACTATGGCTACACCTTC.

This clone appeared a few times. DNA for the CDR3: TGTGCCAGCAGTTTAGCAGCCCCCAATCAGCCCCAGCATTTT. It encodes CASSLAAPNQPQHF. The gene calls are TRBV28 and TRBJ1-5; unclear D gene. The CDR3 sequence is 14 residues long. Germline assignment: CDR1 MDHEN and CDR2 SYDVKM. V was pared by 2 bases and J by 3 bases, with 8 bases between.

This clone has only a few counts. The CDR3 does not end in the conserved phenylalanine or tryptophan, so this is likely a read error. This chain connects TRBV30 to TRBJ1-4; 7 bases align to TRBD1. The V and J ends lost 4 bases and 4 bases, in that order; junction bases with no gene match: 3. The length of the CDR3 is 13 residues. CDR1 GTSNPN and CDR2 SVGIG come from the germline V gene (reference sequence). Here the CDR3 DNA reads TGTGCCTGGATGACAGGGTTTAATGAAAAACTGTTTCTT. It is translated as CAWMTGFNEKLFL.

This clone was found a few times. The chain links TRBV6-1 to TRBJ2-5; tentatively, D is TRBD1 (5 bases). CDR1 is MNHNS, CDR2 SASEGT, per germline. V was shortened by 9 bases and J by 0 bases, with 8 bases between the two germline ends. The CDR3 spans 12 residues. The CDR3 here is CASHRYQETQYF. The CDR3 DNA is TGTGCCAGTCACAGGTACCAAGAGACCCAGTACTTC.

In DNA, the CDR3 is TGTGCCAGCAGTGAAAATCTGGCCCAGCATTTT. Its translation is CASSENLAQHF. The chain is built from TRBV6-5 and TRBJ1-5; D remains unclear. This CDR3 is built from 11 residues. CDR1 MNHEY and CDR2 SVGAGI come from the germline V gene. The germline V and J ends were trimmed by 5 bases and 11 bases, with 10 bases remaining between them.

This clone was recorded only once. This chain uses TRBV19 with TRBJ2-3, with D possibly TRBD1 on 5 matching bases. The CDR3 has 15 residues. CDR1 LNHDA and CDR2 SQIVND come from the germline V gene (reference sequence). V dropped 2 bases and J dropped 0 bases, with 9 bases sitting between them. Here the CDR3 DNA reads TGTGCCAGTAGTATATCAAGGACAAGCACAGATACGCAGTATTTT. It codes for CASSISRTSTDTQYF.

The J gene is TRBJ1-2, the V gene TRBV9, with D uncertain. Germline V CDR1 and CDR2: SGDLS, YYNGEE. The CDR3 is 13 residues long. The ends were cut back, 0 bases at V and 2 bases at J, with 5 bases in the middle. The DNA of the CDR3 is TGTGCCAGCAGCGTAGCTCGAAACTATGGCTACACCTTC. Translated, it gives CASSVARNYGYTF. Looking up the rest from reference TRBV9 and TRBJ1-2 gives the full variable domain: DSGVTQTPKHLITATGQRVTLRCSPRSGDLSVYWYQQSLDQGLQFLIQYYNGEERAKGNILERFSAQQFPDLHSELNLSSLELGDSALYFCASSVARNYGYTFGSGTRLTVV.

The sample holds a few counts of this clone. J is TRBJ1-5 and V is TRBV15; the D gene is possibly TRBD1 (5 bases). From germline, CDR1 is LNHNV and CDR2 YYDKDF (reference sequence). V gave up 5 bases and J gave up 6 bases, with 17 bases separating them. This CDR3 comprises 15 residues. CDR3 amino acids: CATSLQPPGTQPQHF. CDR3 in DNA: TGTGCCACCAGCCTCCAACCCCCAGGGACTCAGCCCCAGCATTTT.

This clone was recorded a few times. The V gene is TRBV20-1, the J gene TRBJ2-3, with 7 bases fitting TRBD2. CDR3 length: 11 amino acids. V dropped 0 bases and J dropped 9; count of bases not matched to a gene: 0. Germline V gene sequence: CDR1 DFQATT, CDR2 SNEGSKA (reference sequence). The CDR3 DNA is TGCAGTGCTAGAGAGCGGGAGACGCAGTATTTT. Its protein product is CSARERETQYF.

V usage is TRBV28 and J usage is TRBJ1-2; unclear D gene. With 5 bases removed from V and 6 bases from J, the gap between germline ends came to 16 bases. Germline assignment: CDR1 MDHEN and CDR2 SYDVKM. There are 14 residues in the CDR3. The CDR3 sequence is CASSPRPRPHGYTF. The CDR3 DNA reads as TGTGCCAGCAGTCCAAGACCGAGACCCCATGGCTACACCTTC.

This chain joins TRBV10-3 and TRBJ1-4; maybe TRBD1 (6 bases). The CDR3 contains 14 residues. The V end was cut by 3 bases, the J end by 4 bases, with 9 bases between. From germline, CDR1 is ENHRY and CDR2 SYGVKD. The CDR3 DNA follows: TGTGCCATCAGTGAAACAGGGTTTAATGAAAAACTGTTTTTT. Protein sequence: CAISETGFNEKLFF.

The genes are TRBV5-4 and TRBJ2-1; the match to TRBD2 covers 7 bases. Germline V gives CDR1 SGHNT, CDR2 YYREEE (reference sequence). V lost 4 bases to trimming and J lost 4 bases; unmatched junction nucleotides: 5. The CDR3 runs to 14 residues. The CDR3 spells CASSHERDYNEQFF. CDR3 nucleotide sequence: TGTGCCAGCAGCCACGAGCGGGATTACAATGAGCAGTTCTTC.

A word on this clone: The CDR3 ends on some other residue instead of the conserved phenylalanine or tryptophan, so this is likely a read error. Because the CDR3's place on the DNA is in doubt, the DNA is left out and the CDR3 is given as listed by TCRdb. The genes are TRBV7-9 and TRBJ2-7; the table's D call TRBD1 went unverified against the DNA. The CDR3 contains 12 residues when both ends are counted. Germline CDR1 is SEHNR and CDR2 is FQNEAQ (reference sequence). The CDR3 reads CASSPSPGTPVA.

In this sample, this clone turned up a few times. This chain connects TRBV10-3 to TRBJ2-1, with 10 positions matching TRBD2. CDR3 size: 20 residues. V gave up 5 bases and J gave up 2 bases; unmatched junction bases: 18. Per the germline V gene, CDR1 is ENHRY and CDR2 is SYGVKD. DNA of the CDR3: TGTGCCATCAGTAAAGACAGGTCCGCTAGCGGGAGTCCCCCCTACAATGAGCAGTTCTTC. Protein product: CAISKDRSASGSPPYNEQFF.

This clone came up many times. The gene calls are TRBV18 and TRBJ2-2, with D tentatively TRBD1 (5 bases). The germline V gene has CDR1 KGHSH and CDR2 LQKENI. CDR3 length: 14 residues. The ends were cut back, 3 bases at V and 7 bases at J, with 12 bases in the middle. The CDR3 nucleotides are TGTGCCAGCTCACCTCGACAGATGGGCGGGGAGCTGTTTTTT. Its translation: CASSPRQMGGELFF. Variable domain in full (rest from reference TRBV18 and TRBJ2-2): NAGVMQNPRHLVRRRGQEARLRCSPMKGHSHVYWYRQLPEEGLKFMVYLQKENIIDESGMPKERFSAEFPKEGPSILRIQQVVRGDSAAYFCASSPRQMGGELFFGEGSRLTVL.

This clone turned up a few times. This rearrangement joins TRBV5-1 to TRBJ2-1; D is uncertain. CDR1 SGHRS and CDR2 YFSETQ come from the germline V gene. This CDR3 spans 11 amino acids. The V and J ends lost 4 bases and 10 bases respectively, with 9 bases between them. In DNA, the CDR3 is TGCGCCAGCAGCATCGCTTGGGAGCAGTTCTTC. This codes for CASSIAWEQFF. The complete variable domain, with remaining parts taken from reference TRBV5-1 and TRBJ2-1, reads KAGVTQTPRYLIKTRGQQVTLSCSPISGHRSVSWYQQTPGQGLQFLFEYFSETQRNKGNFPGRFSGRQFSNSRSEMNVSTLELGDSALYLCASSIAWEQFFGPGTRLTVL.

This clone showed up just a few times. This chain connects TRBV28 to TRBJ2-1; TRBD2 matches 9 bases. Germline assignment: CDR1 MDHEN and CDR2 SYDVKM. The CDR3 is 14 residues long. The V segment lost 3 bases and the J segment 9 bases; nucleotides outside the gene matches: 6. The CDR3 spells CASSFSGRGGEQFF. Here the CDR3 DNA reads TGTGCCAGCAGTTTTAGCGGGCGGGGGGGTGAGCAGTTCTTC.

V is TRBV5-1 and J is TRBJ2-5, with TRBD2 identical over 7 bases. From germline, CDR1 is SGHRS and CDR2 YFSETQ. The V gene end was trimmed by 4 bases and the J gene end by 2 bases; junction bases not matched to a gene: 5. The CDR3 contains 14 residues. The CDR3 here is CASSRASGQETQYF. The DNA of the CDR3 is TGCGCCAGCAGCAGAGCTAGCGGACAAGAGACCCAGTACTTC.

The CDR3 region has the DNA TGTGCCAGCAGGGGGAACTCCTACGAGCAGTACTTC. It codes for CASRGNSYEQYF. This sequence joins TRBV7-8 and TRBJ2-7; D is undetermined. The CDR3 has 12 residues. V was cut by 6 bases and J by 0 bases, with 6 bases left in between. Looked up from germline, CDR1 is SGHVS and CDR2 is FQNEAQ.

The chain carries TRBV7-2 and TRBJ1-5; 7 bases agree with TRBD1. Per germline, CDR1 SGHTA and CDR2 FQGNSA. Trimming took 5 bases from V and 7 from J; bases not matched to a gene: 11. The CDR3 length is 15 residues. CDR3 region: CASSKRTGVVQPQHF. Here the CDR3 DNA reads TGTGCCAGCAGCAAAAGGACAGGTGTTGTCCAGCCCCAGCATTTT.

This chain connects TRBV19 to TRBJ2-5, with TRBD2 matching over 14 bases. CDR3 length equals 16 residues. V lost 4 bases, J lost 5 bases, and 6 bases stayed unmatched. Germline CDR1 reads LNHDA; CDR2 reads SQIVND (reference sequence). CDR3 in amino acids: CASSRGTSGRLETQYF. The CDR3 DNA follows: TGTGCCAGTAGTAGAGGGACTAGCGGGAGACTGGAGACCCAGTACTTC.

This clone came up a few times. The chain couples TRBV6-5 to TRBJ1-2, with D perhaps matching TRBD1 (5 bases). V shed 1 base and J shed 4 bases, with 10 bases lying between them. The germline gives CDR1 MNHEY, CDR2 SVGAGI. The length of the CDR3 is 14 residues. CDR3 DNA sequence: TGTGCCAGCAGTTACTTCGGGACGGGCTATGGCTACACCTTC. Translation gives CASSYFGTGYGYTF.

CDR3 coding DNA: TGTGCCAGCAGCTTACCGCACCCGCTACAGGGGGAAACTGAAGCTTTCTTT. This sequence encodes CASSLPHPLQGETEAFF. This chain connects TRBV5-6 to TRBJ1-1; 8 bases line up with TRBD1. V dropped 2 bases and J dropped 5; count of bases not matched to a gene: 14. There are 17 residues in the CDR3. Germline V CDR1 and CDR2: SGHDT, YYEEEE.

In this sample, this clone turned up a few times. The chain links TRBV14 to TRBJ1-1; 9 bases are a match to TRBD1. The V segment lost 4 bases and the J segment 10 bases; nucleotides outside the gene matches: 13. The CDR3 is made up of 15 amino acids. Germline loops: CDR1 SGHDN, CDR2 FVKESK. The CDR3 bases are TGTGCCAGCAGCCCTACTGACAGGGGGTGGTTAGGAGCTTTCTTT. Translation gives CASSPTDRGWLGAFF.

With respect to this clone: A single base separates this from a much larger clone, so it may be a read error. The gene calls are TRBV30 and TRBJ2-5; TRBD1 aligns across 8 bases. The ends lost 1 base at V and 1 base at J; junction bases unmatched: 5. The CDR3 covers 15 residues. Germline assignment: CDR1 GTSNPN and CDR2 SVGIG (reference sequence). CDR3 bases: TGTGCCTGGAGTGAGGCAGGGGGCTTCCAAGAGACCCAGTACTTC. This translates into CAWSEAGGFQETQYF.